What follows are 13 T cell receptor beta chains derived from one specimen sequenced in a study of tumor-infiltrating lymphocytes in primary liver carcinoma (dated by TCRdb to between 2016 and 2019). TRIzol reagent was used to extract blood RNA from unsorted whole blood, while the DNeasy Blood & Tissue kit provided the germline DNA. Instrument used: Illumina HiSeq 2500. TCRbeta-specific cDNA was reverse-transcribed from 500 ng total RNA using a constant-region primer and ProtoScript II reverse transcriptase. TCRbeta libraries were built with three nested multiplex PCR rounds, a slightly modified ARM-PCR procedure. The first two PCR rounds used multiplex TRBV1-TRBV30 forward primers with a Cbeta reverse primer, each for 10 cycles. The public sequencing data were trimmed at Q25 with fastp and processed into clonotypes with MiXCR by TCRdb, which kept only in-frame beta chains. Entries that share a CDR3 protein sequence are merged under the most common genes and DNA. This sample gives approximately 300,000 distinct CDR3 sequences in total; over 55% of them show up just once. Roughly 10% of the sample lies in the top ten.

Sequenced sample: peripheral blood. These TCRs come from a man aged 35-49 years with primary liver carcinoma and hepatitis B virus infection.

For this clonotype: Being one base from a much bigger clone, this may be a read error. The rearrangement links TRBV10-3 to TRBJ1-3; D may be TRBD1 (6 bases). Germline lookup yields CDR1 ENHRY and CDR2 SYGVKD. This CDR3 is built from 13 residues. The CDR3 here is CTISEGTWTAPDF. In DNA form, the CDR3 reads TGTACCATCAGTGAAGGGACTTGGACAGCCCCAGATTTT.

To note about this clonotype: A single base separates this from a much larger clone, so it may be a read error. As the CDR3 is not closed by the conserved phenylalanine or tryptophan, this likely results from a read error. The rearrangement uses TRBV6-1 and TRBJ1-5; D call uncertain. Germline loops: CDR1 MNHNS, CDR2 SASEGT. This CDR3 region has 14 residues. V shed 7 bases and J shed 4 bases, with 14 bases lying between them. CDR3: CASNIGDTNQPQHS. The CDR3 DNA reads as TGTGCCAGCAACATAGGCGACACTAATCAGCCCCAGCATTCT.

A remark on this clonotype: Given a much more abundant clone one base away, this may be a read error. The V call is TRBV12-3 or TRBV12-4, the J call TRBJ2-5; D could derive from TRBD1 or TRBD2 (5 bases each). Trimming took 7 bases from V and 7 from J, leaving 16 bases between them. The CDR3 totals 13 residues. The CDR3 spells CASNTRPGGTQYF. CDR3 nucleotide sequence: TGTGCCAGCAATACCCGTCCTGGGGGGACCCAGTACTTC.

The chain recombines TRBV5-1 with TRBJ2-7; D gene uncertain. V was cut by 4 bases and J by 9 bases, with 17 bases left in between. CDR3 length: 13 amino acids. Germline V lookup: CDR1 SGHRS, CDR2 YFSETQ. The CDR3 sequence: CASSLGYLRWQYF. The CDR3 DNA reads as TGCGCCAGCAGCCTAGGGTACCTCAGATGGCAGTACTTC.

The chain uses TRBV20-1 and TRBJ2-7, with 8 nucleotides matching TRBD1. The CDR3 runs to 13 residues. J gave up 4 bases and V 7 bases, and 9 bases lay outside the gene matches. The germline gives CDR1 DFQATT, CDR2 SNEGSKA (reference sequence). The CDR3 nucleotides read TGCAGTGTCCCCAGGGACAGGATATACGAGCAGTACTTC. Residues: CSVPRDRIYEQYF.

This clonotype has just one count. At one boundary the junction diverges from the germline segment, which might be a read error. The chain employs TRBV5-6 and TRBJ2-6; the D gene is possibly TRBD1 (5 bases). The CDR3 contains 14 residues. Germline CDR1 is SGHDT and CDR2 is YYEEEE. The CDR3 bases are TGTGTCAGCAGCTCAAGCTCTGGGGCCGACGTCCTGACTTTC. This gives the protein CVSSSSSGADVLTF.

This clonotype was observed many times. The chain is built from TRBV4-3 and TRBJ2-7; no firm D call. The CDR3 sequence is 13 residues long. CDR1 and CDR2 (germline): LGHNA, YSLEER. Trimming took 1 base from V and 0 from J, leaving 4 bases between them. The DNA for the CDR3 is TGCGCCAGCAGCCAAGGGCGCTCCTACGAGCAGTACTTC. Protein sequence: CASSQGRSYEQYF.

To note about this clonotype: A much bigger clone sits one base away, suggesting this may be a read error. The genes are TRBV10-3 and TRBJ2-7; tentatively, D is TRBD1 (5 bases). CDR1 and CDR2 from the germline V gene are ENHRY and SYGVKD. The length of the CDR3 is 13 residues. The CDR3 spells CAIQTELSYVQYF. In DNA form, the CDR3 reads TGTGCCATCCAGACAGAACTTTCCTACGTGCAGTACTTC.

Comment on this clonotype: Possible read error: a much larger clone is one base away. The CDR3 protein is CASSPIFRTSNIGELFF. The CDR3 coding sequence is TGTGCCAGCAGTCCCATTTTTAGGACCTCGAACATCGGGGAGCTGTTTTTT. V usage is TRBV6-2 or TRBV6-3 and J usage is TRBJ2-2; no firm D call. Germline V CDR1 and CDR2: MNHEY, SVGEGT. This CDR3 is built from 17 residues.

Many counts were recorded for this clonotype. The chain employs TRBV12-3 or TRBV12-4 and TRBJ1-2, with D perhaps TRBD1 (6 bases). Trimming removed 6 bases from V and 1 base from J, with 18 bases in between. This CDR3 has 16 residues. CDR3 region: CASSPVGGAFNYGYTF. The CDR3 DNA reads TGTGCCAGCAGCCCTGTAGGGGGGGCTTTTAACTATGGCTACACCTTC.

Concerning this clonotype: One junction end does not reproduce the germline sequence, and a read error may be involved. Written as DNA, the CDR3 is TGTGCCAGCAGATTAGCGCAGGGGGCGAACATTGAAGCTTTCTTT. It translates to CASRLAQGANIEAFF. The chain is built from TRBV11-1 and TRBJ1-1, with 8 bases lining up with TRBD1. CDR3 length: 15 residues. Germline V lookup: CDR1 SGHAT, CDR2 FQDESV (reference sequence).

A few counts support this clonotype. This chain connects TRBV5-4 to TRBJ1-1, with a tentative D call TRBD1 (6 bases). The CDR3 is 15 residues long. The V gene lost 1 base and the J gene lost 5 bases, with 15 bases spanning the gap. Germline CDR1 and CDR2: SGHNT and YYREEE (reference sequence). CDR3 in DNA: TGTGCCAGCAGCTTGTATAACAGGGAGGAGACTGAAGCTTTCTTT. Its protein is CASSLYNREETEAFF.

This chain connects TRBV5-1 to TRBJ1-1; a possible D gene is TRBD1 (6 bases). The V end was cut by 0 bases, the J end by 5 bases, with 14 bases between. The CDR3 covers 15 residues. Germline values: CDR1 SGHRS, CDR2 YFSETQ. CDR3 in amino acids: CASSLVGRGGTEAFF. The DNA for the CDR3 is TGCGCCAGCAGCTTGGTAGGCAGGGGAGGAACTGAAGCTTTCTTT. Looking up the rest from reference TRBV5-1 and TRBJ1-1 gives the full variable domain: KAGVTQTPRYLIKTRGQQVTLSCSPISGHRSVSWYQQTPGQGLQFLFEYFSETQRNKGNFPGRFSGRQFSNSRSEMNVSTLELGDSALYLCASSLVGRGGTEAFFGQGTRLTVV.